These 10 T cell receptor beta chains originate from one sample sequenced in a study of blood T cell repertoires in COVID-19. Repertoires were generated with immunoSEQ multiplex PCR, while TCRdb's copy carries only in-frame clones and drops some. The sample has 200,000 to 300,000 clones, 70% to 90% seen once. Material: PBMCs or T cells enriched from blood (not recorded which). These receptors came from a woman in her thirties or forties with acute COVID-19.

The sample holds a few counts of this clone. CDR3 sequence: CASRPRTYEQYF. CDR3 nucleotide sequence: TGTGCCAGCCGTCCCAGGACCTACGAGCAGTACTTC. The chain carries TRBV21-1 and TRBJ2-7; no DNA check was done on the table's D call, TRBD1. TRBV21-1 is tagged as a pseudogene. CDR3 length: 12 residues.

This clone has only a few counts. This chain uses TRBV19 with TRBJ1-5; D remains unclear. The CDR3 contains 13 residues. The V and J ends lost 4 bases and 7 bases respectively, with 11 bases between them. The V gene's germline CDR1 is LNHDA and CDR2 SQIVND (reference sequence). The CDR3 region is CASSTVTEQPQHF. Here the CDR3 DNA reads TGTGCCAGTAGTACTGTAACAGAACAGCCCCAGCATTTT.

The J gene is TRBJ1-4, the V gene TRBV5-5; D call uncertain. The germline CDR1 and CDR2 sequences are SGHKS and YYEKEE (reference sequence). V was shortened by 2 bases and J by 8 bases, with 19 bases between the two germline ends. The CDR3 loop spans 16 amino acids. The CDR3 reads CASSFLGRGVDEKLFF. DNA for the CDR3: TGTGCCAGCAGCTTCCTTGGGCGGGGAGTTGACGAAAAACTGTTTTTT. Looking up the rest from reference TRBV5-5 and TRBJ1-4 gives the full variable domain: DAGVTQSPTHLIKTRGQQVTLRCSPISGHKSVSWYQQVLGQGPQFIFQYYEKEERGRGNFPDRFSARQFPNYSSELNVNALLLGDSALYLCASSFLGRGVDEKLFFGSGTQLSVL.

The sample holds a few counts of this clone. This chain joins TRBV7-9 and TRBJ1-5; no firm D call. There are 13 residues in the CDR3. Germline CDR1 is SEHNR and CDR2 is FQNEAQ (reference sequence). V lost 4 bases to trimming and J lost 0 bases, with 4 bases between them. The CDR3 loop reads CASSYNSNQPQHF. The CDR3, as DNA: TGTGCCAGCAGCTACAATAGCAATCAGCCCCAGCATTTT.

V gene TRBV27 combines with J gene TRBJ2-5, with 8 bases identical to TRBD2. CDR3 length: 16 amino acids. Germline CDR1 is MNHEY and CDR2 is SMNVEV (reference sequence). V was pared by 8 bases and J by 7 bases, with 18 bases of the junction left unmatched. The CDR3 DNA is TGTGCCAGCCGATCCCCGGCGGGGGGAGGTTGGTGGACCCAGTACTTC. Amino acid sequence: CASRSPAGGGWWTQYF.

The V gene is TRBV6-2 or TRBV6-3, the J gene TRBJ2-1; D is unclear. Looked up from germline, CDR1 is MNHEY and CDR2 is SVGEGT. The CDR3 loop spans 14 amino acids. V lost 4 bases and J lost 0, with 7 bases in between. The CDR3 DNA reads as TGTGCCAGCAGTTTCCGGAGCTCCTACAATGAGCAGTTCTTC. Amino acids: CASSFRSSYNEQFF.

The chain carries TRBV5-1 and TRBJ1-2; D possibly corresponds to TRBD1 (5 bases). Germline V gene sequence: CDR1 SGHRS, CDR2 YFSETQ. The CDR3 contains 14 residues. The V end lost 6 bases, the J end lost 0 bases, and 12 bases lay between the germline ends. The CDR3 DNA reads TGCGCCAGCAACGCCGGGGGTTCTAACTATGGCTACACCTTC. The encoded protein is CASNAGGSNYGYTF.

V is TRBV25-1 and J is TRBJ1-1; TRBD1 matches at 9 bases. This CDR3 contains 14 residues. Germline CDR1 and CDR2: MGHDK and SYGVNS. Trimming at V came to 8 bases and at J to 4 bases, leaving 8 bases not matched to a gene. The CDR3 DNA reads TGTGCCAGCCGGGACAGGGCGGGATCCACTGAAGCTTTCTTT. Translation: CASRDRAGSTEAFF. Filled out from reference TRBV25-1 and TRBJ1-1, the complete variable domain reads EADIYQTPRYLVIGTGKKITLECSQTMGHDKMYWYQQDPGMELHLIHYSYGVNSTEKGDLSSESTVSRIRTEHFPLTLESARPSHTSQYLCASRDRAGSTEAFFGQGTRLTVV.

This clone has only one observation. The rearrangement uses TRBV19 and TRBJ2-2; 9 nucleotides align to TRBD1. This CDR3 comprises 16 residues. V lost 5 bases and J lost 2; bases outside the gene matches: 6. Germline V gene lookup returns CDR1 LNHDA and CDR2 SQIVND (reference sequence). CDR3 amino acids: CASSAGTGRNTGELFF. The CDR3 DNA sequence: TGTGCCAGTAGTGCCGGGACAGGGCGCAACACCGGGGAGCTGTTTTTT.

The V call is TRBV5-4, the J call TRBJ2-7, with D tentatively TRBD2 (6 bases). The CDR3 loop spans 13 amino acids. CDR1 SGHNT and CDR2 YYREEE come from the germline V gene (reference sequence). Between the trimmed V and J ends, which lost 5 bases and 3 bases, there was a span of 12 bases. This CDR3 is CASSYPGVYEQYF. In nucleotides, the CDR3 is TGTGCCAGCAGTTATCCGGGGGTCTACGAGCAGTACTTC.